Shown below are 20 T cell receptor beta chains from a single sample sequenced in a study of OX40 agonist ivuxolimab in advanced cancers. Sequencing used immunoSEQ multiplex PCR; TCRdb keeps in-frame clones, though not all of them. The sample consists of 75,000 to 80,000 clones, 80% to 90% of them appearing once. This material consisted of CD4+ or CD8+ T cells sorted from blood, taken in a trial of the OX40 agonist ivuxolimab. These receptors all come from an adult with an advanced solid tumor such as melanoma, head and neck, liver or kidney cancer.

The CDR3: CASSEGLPYEQYF. As DNA, the CDR3 is TGTGCCAGCAGCGAGGGACTGCCCTACGAGCAGTACTTC. V and J are TRBV5-4 and TRBJ2-7; tentative D call: TRBD2 (6 bases). The CDR3 extends over 13 amino acids. Germline CDR1 and CDR2: SGHNT and YYREEE (reference sequence). With 4 bases removed from V and 2 bases from J, the gap between germline ends came to 10 bases.

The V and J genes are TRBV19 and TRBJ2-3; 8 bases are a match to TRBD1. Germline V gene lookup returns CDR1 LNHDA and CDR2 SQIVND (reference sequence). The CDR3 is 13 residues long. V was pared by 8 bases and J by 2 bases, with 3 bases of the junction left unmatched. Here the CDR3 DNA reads TGTGCCAGTCAGGGGGCCTTCACAGATACGCAGTATTTT. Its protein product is CASQGAFTDTQYF.

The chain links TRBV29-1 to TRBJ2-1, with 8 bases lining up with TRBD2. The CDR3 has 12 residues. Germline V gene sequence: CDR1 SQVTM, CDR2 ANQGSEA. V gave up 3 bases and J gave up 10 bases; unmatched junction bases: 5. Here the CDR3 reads CSVDNQREEQFF. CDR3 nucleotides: TGCAGCGTTGACAACCAGCGGGAGGAGCAGTTCTTC.

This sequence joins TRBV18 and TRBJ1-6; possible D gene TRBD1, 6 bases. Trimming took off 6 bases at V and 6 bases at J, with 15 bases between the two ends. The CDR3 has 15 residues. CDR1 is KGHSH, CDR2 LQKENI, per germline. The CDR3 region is CASSLDGQRNSPLHF. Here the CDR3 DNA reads TGTGCCAGCTCGCTAGACGGACAGCGTAATTCACCCCTCCACTTT.

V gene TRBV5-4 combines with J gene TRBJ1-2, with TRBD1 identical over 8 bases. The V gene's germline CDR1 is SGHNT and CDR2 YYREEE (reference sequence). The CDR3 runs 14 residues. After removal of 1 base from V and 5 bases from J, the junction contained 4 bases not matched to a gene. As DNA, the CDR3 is TGTGCCAGCAGCTTGTCGACAGGGGCTTATGGCTACACCTTC. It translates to CASSLSTGAYGYTF.

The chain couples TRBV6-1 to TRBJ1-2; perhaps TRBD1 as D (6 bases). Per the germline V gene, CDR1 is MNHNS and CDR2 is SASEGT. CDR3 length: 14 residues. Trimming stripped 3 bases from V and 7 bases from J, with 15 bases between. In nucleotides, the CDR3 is TGTGCCAGCAGTGACCCCGACAGGACCTCTGGCTACACCTTC. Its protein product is CASSDPDRTSGYTF.

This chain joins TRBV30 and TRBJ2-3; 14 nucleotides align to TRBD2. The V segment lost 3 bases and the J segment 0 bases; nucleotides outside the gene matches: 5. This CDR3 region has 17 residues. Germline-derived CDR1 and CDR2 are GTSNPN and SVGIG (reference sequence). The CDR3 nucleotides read TGTGCCTGGAGCTGGGGACTAGCGGGGGTTAGCACAGATACGCAGTATTTT. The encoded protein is CAWSWGLAGVSTDTQYF.

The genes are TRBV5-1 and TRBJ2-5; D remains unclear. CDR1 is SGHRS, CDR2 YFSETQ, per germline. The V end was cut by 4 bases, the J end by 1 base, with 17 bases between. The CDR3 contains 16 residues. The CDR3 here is CASSPGPLSIQETQYF. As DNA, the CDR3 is TGCGCCAGCAGCCCCGGGCCATTATCAATCCAAGAGACCCAGTACTTC.

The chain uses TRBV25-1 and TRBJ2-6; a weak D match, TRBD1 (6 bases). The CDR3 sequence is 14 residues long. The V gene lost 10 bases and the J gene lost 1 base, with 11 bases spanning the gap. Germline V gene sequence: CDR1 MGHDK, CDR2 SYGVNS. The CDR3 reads CATTGNSGANVLTF. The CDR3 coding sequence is TGTGCCACTACAGGGAATTCTGGGGCCAACGTCCTGACTTTC.

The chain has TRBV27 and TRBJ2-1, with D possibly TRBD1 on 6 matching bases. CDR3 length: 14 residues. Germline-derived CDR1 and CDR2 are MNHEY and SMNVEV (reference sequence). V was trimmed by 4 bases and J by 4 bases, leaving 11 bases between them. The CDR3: CASSSKDSYNEQFF. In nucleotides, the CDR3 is TGTGCCAGCAGTTCAAAGGACAGTTACAATGAGCAGTTCTTC.

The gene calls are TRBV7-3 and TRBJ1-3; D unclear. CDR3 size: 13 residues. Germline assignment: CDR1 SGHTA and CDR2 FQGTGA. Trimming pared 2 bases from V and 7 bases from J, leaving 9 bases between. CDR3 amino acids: CASSLEVSNTIYF. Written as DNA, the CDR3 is TGTGCCAGCAGCTTAGAGGTTAGTAACACCATATATTTT.

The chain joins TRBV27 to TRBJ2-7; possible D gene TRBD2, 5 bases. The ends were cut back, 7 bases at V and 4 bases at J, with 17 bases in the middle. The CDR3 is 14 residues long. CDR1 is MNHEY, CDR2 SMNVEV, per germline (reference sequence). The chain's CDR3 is CASISLGSIYEQYF. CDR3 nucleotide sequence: TGTGCCAGCATTAGTTTAGGGAGTATATACGAGCAGTACTTC.

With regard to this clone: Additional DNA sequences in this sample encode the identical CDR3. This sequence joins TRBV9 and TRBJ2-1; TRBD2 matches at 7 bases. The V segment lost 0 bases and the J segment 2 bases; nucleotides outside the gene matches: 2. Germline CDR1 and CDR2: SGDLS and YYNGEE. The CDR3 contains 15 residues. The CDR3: CASSVGGGAYNEQFF. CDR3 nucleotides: TGTGCCAGCAGCGTAGGCGGGGGAGCCTACAATGAGCAGTTCTTC. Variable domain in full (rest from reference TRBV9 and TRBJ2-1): DSGVTQTPKHLITATGQRVTLRCSPRSGDLSVYWYQQSLDQGLQFLIQYYNGEERAKGNILERFSAQQFPDLHSELNLSSLELGDSALYFCASSVGGGAYNEQFFGPGTRLTVL.

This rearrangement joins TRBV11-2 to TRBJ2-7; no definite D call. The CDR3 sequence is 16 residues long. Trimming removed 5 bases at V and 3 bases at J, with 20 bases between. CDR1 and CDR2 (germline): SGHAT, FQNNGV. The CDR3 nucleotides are TGTGCCAGCAGCCCGGGTGGATTTGCAGGTTACTACGAGCAGTACTTC. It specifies CASSPGGFAGYYEQYF.

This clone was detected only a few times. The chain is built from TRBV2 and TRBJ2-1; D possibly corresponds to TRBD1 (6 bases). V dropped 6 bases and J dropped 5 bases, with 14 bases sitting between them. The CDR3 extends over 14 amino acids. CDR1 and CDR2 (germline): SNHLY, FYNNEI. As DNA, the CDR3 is TGTGCCAGCAGGCGCCGGGACAACGACAATGAGCAGTTCTTC. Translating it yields CASRRRDNDNEQFF.

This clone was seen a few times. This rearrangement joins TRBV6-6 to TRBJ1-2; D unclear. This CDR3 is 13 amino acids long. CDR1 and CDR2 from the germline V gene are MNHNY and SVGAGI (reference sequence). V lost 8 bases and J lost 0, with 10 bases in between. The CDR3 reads CASADPTNYGYTF. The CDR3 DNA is TGTGCCAGCGCTGACCCCACTAACTATGGCTACACCTTC.

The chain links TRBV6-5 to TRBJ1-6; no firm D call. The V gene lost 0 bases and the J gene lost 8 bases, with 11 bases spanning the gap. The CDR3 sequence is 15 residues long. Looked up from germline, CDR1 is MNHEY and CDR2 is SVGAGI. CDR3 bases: TGTGCCAGCAGTTACTCGAAGCCATGGGATTCACCCCTCCACTTT. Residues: CASSYSKPWDSPLHF.

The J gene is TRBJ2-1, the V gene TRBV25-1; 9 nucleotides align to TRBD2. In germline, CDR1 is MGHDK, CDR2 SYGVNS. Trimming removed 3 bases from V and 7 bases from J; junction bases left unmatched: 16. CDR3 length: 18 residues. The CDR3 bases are TGTGCCAGCAGTGATCCAAAAGTGGGACTAGCTTTTGGTAATGAGCAGTTCTTC. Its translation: CASSDPKVGLAFGNEQFF.

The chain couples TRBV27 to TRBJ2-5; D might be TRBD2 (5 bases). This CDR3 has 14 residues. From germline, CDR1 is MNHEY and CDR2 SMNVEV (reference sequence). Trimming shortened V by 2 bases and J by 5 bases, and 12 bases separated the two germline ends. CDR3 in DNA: TGTGCCAGCAGTTTAGATTGGGGAGATGAGACCCAGTACTTC. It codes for CASSLDWGDETQYF.

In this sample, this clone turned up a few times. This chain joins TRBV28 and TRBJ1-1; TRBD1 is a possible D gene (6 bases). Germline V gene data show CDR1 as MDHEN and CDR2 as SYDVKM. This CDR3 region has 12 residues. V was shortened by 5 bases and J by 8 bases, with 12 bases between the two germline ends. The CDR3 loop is CASSPLTGEAFF. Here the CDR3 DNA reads TGTGCCAGCAGTCCCTTGACAGGCGAAGCTTTCTTT.